Reported below is one TCR beta chain. Its antigen is unknown. This sample is part of a study of CD8+CD57+ T cells in acquired aplastic anemia. About the research overall: Roughly 3 ug was the average amount of DNA from sorted CD4+ and CD8+ cells. Study-wide findings and caveats: Twenty-nine CD8+ CDR3 sequences were shared between patients and controls.

Individuals selected for sequencing had exhibited CD8+CD57+ cell expansion on flow cytometry. Sampling of blood occurred while the patients had still received no therapy. The CDR3 extends over 13 amino acids. Trimming took off 7 bases at V and 6 bases at J, with 15 bases between the two ends. The template used for profiling TCR beta VDJ and CDR3 was genomic DNA. One entry per CDR3 protein, called by TCRdb with MiXCR from the reads. Of 450,000 to 600,000 distinct CDR3 sequences in the sample, roughly 34% are singletons; the top ten hold less than 0.85%. Sequenced input: sorted CD4+, CD8+, or CD8+CD57+ T cells (not recorded which) from PBMCs. This TCR came from a human donor with aplastic anemia. The chain recombines TRBV12-3 or TRBV12-4 with TRBJ1-1; D unresolved. The CDR3 is CASTLGFSAEAFF. As DNA, the CDR3 is TGTGCCAGCACCCTGGGGTTTTCGGCTGAAGCTTTCTTT.